One T cell receptor (beta chain) is described in this entry. The data were obtained in a study of cytomegalovirus exposure and HLA in healthy donors. This CDR3 region has 14 residues. Germline V lookup: CDR1 MNHEY, CDR2 SMNVEV (reference sequence). This PCR relied on a set of 60 Vbeta primers and 13 Jbeta primers. TCRdb's copy holds only in-frame clones and misses some; the assay was immunoSEQ multiplex PCR. The sample holds about 160,000 clones, 80% seen once. The receptor was derived from a man under 40 in good health and CMV-seronegative. This chain uses TRBV27 with TRBJ2-5; unclear D gene. The J call may be faulty, since TRBJ2-7 better matches the DNA end. Sequencing input: PBMCs. CDR3 in DNA: TGTGCCAGCAGTCCATTAATCGCCTCCTACGAGCAGTACTTC. The encoded protein is CASSPLIASYEQYF.